This paragraph reports one T cell receptor (beta chain). Its matching antigen is unknown. These data originate in a study of beta chain features in type 1 diabetes. Points from the study as a whole: When Type 1 diabetes patients were examined, their TCRB CDR3s proved moderately but significantly shorter in all four CD4+ subsets.

Isolated RNA was reverse transcribed in full, so expressed TCRB transcripts were sequenced. The assay was immunoSEQ multiplex PCR, and TCRdb's table has in-frame clones only and misses some. The sample lists about 740,000 clones; around 15% were seen once. The receptor comes from a man aged 18-30 years with type 1 diabetes. The sample comprised naive CD4+ T cells from blood.

The DNA of the CDR3 is TGTGCCAGCACCATGGGGACTAGCGGGGGCCCCAACACCGGGGAGCTGTTTTTT. This sequence encodes CASTMGTSGGPNTGELFF. The chain joins TRBV5-4 to TRBJ2-2, with TRBD2 identical over 14 bases. Germline CDR1 SGHNT, CDR2 YYREEE (reference sequence). The CDR3 extends over 18 amino acids. The J segment lost 2 bases and the V segment lost 6 bases, leaving 9 bases of the junction unmatched.